The 25 T cell receptor beta chains below were found in one sample sequenced in a study of shared clonotypes between healthy human individuals. Sequencing used immunoSEQ multiplex PCR; TCRdb keeps in-frame clones, though not all of them. The sample includes some 470,000 clones, 60% to 85% seen only once; the top ten take roughly 13%. Specimen: PBMCs. These TCRs come from a middle-aged woman in good health. Some clones in this sample may be carry-over from other donors' samples.

The table lists this clone with a few counts. V usage is TRBV4-1 and J usage is TRBJ2-1, with TRBD2 matching 8 bases. This CDR3 contains 16 residues. V shed 0 bases and J 4 bases; nucleotides not matched to a gene: 5. Germline assignment: CDR1 MGHRA and CDR2 YSYEKL. The CDR3 protein is CASSQDKASGYNEQFF. CDR3 nucleotide sequence: TGCGCCAGCAGCCAAGATAAGGCTAGCGGGTACAATGAGCAGTTCTTC.

This sequence joins TRBV7-9 and TRBJ1-1, with a tentative D call TRBD1 (5 bases). V lost 7 bases and J 4 bases, leaving 16 bases between the germline ends. The CDR3 covers 14 residues. The germline CDR1 and CDR2 sequences are SEHNR and FQNEAQ (reference sequence). As DNA, the CDR3 is TGTGCCAGCACTTGGGCGGGGGGAGGCACTGAAGCTTTCTTT. It codes for CASTWAGGGTEAFF.

The J gene is TRBJ2-1, the V gene TRBV10-3; TRBD2 matches 16 bases. The length of the CDR3 is 19 residues. Germline assignment: CDR1 ENHRY and CDR2 SYGVKD. The V gene end was trimmed by 4 bases and the J gene end by 3 bases; junction bases not matched to a gene: 9. The CDR3 coding sequence is TGTGCCATCAGTGGGGCCCCGGGACTAGCGGGAGGGCTCTACAATGAGCAGTTCTTC. It encodes CAISGAPGLAGGLYNEQFF.

J is TRBJ2-5 and V is TRBV27; 8 positions match TRBD1. The V segment lost 6 bases and the J segment 5 bases; nucleotides outside the gene matches: 11. Germline CDR1 reads MNHEY; CDR2 reads SMNVEV (reference sequence). The CDR3 spans 15 residues. CDR3 loop: CASRSAQGAMETQYF. For the CDR3, the DNA is TGTGCCAGCAGATCGGCGCAGGGGGCCATGGAGACCCAGTACTTC.

As concerns this clone: The sample contains more than one DNA sequence encoding this CDR3. The rearrangement uses TRBV5-6 and TRBJ1-1; D possibly corresponds to TRBD1 (6 bases). The germline V gene has CDR1 SGHDT and CDR2 YYEEEE. Deletions cut 4 bases from V and 5 bases from J, with 12 bases between. The CDR3 extends over 13 amino acids. The CDR3 loop is CASSGTTGTEAFF. Here the CDR3 DNA reads TGTGCCAGCAGCGGAACTACAGGGACTGAAGCTTTCTTT.

Comment on this clone: Given a far larger clone just one base away, this is likely a sequencing read error. CDR3 amino acids: CASGSGQLDGANVLTF. The CDR3 DNA reads as TGTGCCAGCGGTTCCGGACAGTTAGATGGGGCCAACGTCCTGACTTTC. This sequence joins TRBV28 and TRBJ2-6; possible D gene TRBD1, 6 bases. CDR3 size: 16 residues. Trimming took 8 bases from V and 3 from J, leaving 17 bases between them. Germline V lookup: CDR1 MDHEN, CDR2 SYDVKM. The entire variable domain, with the rest obtained from reference TRBV28 and TRBJ2-6, is as follows: DVKVTQSSRYLVKRTGEKVFLECVQDMDHENMFWYRQDPGLGLRLIYFSYDVKMKEKGDIPEGYSVSREKKERFSLILESASTNQTSMYLCASGSGQLDGANVLTFGAGSRLTVL.

The chain combines TRBV18 with TRBJ2-7; 16 bases fit TRBD2. The CDR3 is 20 amino acids. The V segment lost 3 bases and the J segment 2 bases; nucleotides outside the gene matches: 13. CDR1 is KGHSH, CDR2 LQKENI, per germline. CDR3 sequence: CASSPTPGLAGGDRTYEQYF. CDR3 DNA: TGTGCCAGCTCACCCACCCCGGGACTAGCGGGAGGGGATCGGACCTACGAGCAGTACTTC.

The CDR3 here is CAISDGSTDTQYF. As DNA, the CDR3 is TGTGCCATCAGTGACGGGAGCACAGATACGCAGTATTTT. The genes are TRBV10-3 and TRBJ2-3; D remains unclear. The CDR3 covers 13 residues. V lost 3 bases, J lost 0 bases, and 4 bases lay in between. The germline V gene encodes CDR1 ENHRY and CDR2 SYGVKD.

This clone was picked up one time. The rearrangement links TRBV6-1 to TRBJ2-7; 7 bases map to TRBD2. CDR3 length equals 15 residues. From germline, CDR1 is MNHNS and CDR2 SASEGT. Germline trimming cut 2 bases from V and 2 bases from J; bases unmatched to any gene: 6. CDR3 residues: CASSERSGRAYEQYF. The CDR3 nucleotides are TGTGCCAGCAGTGAACGGTCTGGGAGGGCCTACGAGCAGTACTTC.

V gene TRBV19 combines with J gene TRBJ1-5, with a tentative D call TRBD1 (5 bases). There are 14 residues in the CDR3. Trimming took 6 bases from V and 3 from J, leaving 12 bases between them. In germline, CDR1 is LNHDA, CDR2 SQIVND (reference sequence). As DNA, the CDR3 is TGTGCCAGTAGCAAGGGGCAGTACAATCAGCCCCAGCATTTT. As protein: CASSKGQYNQPQHF. Based on the CDR3 plus reference TRBV19 and TRBJ1-5, the full variable domain is DGGITQSPKYLFRKEGQNVTLSCEQNLNHDAMYWYRQDPGQGLRLIYYSQIVNDFQKGDIAEGYSVSREKKESFPLTVTSAQKNPTAFYLCASSKGQYNQPQHFGDGTRLSIL.

This chain's CDR3 is CASSQLAGGNTGELFF. Written as DNA, the CDR3 is TGTGCCAGCAGCCAACTAGCGGGAGGTAACACCGGGGAGCTGTTTTTT. The chain combines TRBV28 with TRBJ2-2; 12 bases match TRBD2. V lost 6 bases, J lost 2 bases, and 4 bases stayed unmatched. The CDR3 is 16 amino acids. Germline V CDR1 and CDR2: MDHEN, SYDVKM.

To note about this clone: The identical CDR3 is also encoded by other nucleotide sequences in the sample. V and J are TRBV5-4 and TRBJ2-7; TRBD2 matches 14 bases. With V trimmed by 4 bases and J by 3 bases, 3 bases remained unmatched. The germline V gene encodes CDR1 SGHNT and CDR2 YYREEE (reference sequence). This CDR3 comprises 15 residues. In DNA form, the CDR3 reads TGTGCCAGCAGCACCGGGACTAGCGGGAGCTACGAGCAGTACTTC. Its translation is CASSTGTSGSYEQYF.

This clone appeared once. Relative to the germline gene, one junction end is altered; a read error may explain this. The chain couples TRBV7-7 to TRBJ2-5; a possible D gene is TRBD2 (5 bases). CDR1 SSHAT and CDR2 FNYEAQ come from the germline V gene (reference sequence). The CDR3 loop spans 13 amino acids. The CDR3: CASSLAQQETQYF. In DNA, the CDR3 is TGTGCTAGCAGCTTAGCGCAGCAAGAGACCCAGTACTTC.

The chain couples TRBV9 to TRBJ2-1, with TRBD2 matching 12 bases. V shed 3 bases and J 6 bases; nucleotides not matched to a gene: 10. The germline CDR1 and CDR2 sequences are SGDLS and YYNGEE. The CDR3 sequence is 17 residues long. CDR3 amino acids: CASSEPSWTSGTNEQFF. The CDR3 DNA sequence: TGTGCCAGCAGCGAGCCTAGTTGGACTAGCGGGACCAATGAGCAGTTCTTC.

This rearrangement joins TRBV19 to TRBJ2-2; D uncertain. Trimming removed 1 base from V and 4 bases from J, with 7 bases in between. There are 14 residues in the CDR3. Germline V gene data show CDR1 as LNHDA and CDR2 as SQIVND (reference sequence). CDR3: CASSIVSGTGELFF. DNA for the CDR3: TGTGCCAGTAGTATAGTTTCCGGCACCGGGGAGCTGTTTTTT.

The V and J genes are TRBV5-1 and TRBJ2-6, with 7 bases that match TRBD1. CDR3 length: 18 amino acids. The trim removed 2 bases at V and 0 bases at J, leaving 8 bases unmatched. Germline CDR1 SGHRS, CDR2 YFSETQ. The CDR3 is CASSFTGDPSSGANVLTF. Here the CDR3 DNA reads TGCGCCAGCAGCTTTACAGGGGACCCTTCCTCTGGGGCCAACGTCCTGACTTTC.

The rearrangement joins TRBV4-1 to TRBJ2-2; 8 positions agree with TRBD1. CDR1 and CDR2 (germline): MGHRA, YSYEKL. The CDR3 spans 15 residues. V gave up 0 bases and J gave up 7 bases; unmatched junction bases: 4. The CDR3 region is CASSQDWGTGGELFF. CDR3 DNA: TGCGCCAGCAGCCAAGATTGGGGGACAGGCGGGGAGCTGTTTTTT.

V is TRBV9 and J is TRBJ2-2; D is unresolved. The CDR3 is 15 amino acids. V was cut by 0 bases and J by 4 bases, with 10 bases left in between. Germline loops: CDR1 SGDLS, CDR2 YYNGEE. The CDR3 spells CASSVALPSTGELFF. The CDR3 DNA reads TGTGCCAGCAGCGTAGCTCTCCCGAGCACCGGGGAGCTGTTTTTT.

This chain uses TRBV4-2 with TRBJ2-7; 7 nucleotides agree with TRBD1. The CDR3 covers 15 residues. Germline CDR1 and CDR2: LGHNA and YNFKEQ. V shed 1 base, J shed 2 bases, and the junction held 5 bases outside the gene matches. CDR3 DNA: TGTGCCAGCAGCCAAGGACAGGGTGGCGCCTACGAGCAGTACTTC. It yields the protein CASSQGQGGAYEQYF.

CDR3 bases: TGTGCCAGCAGCTTAACTACCCCCCCGGGACCCTACGAGCAGTACTTC. It codes for CASSLTTPPGPYEQYF. This chain connects TRBV11-3 to TRBJ2-7; D may match TRBD1 or TRBD2 (5 bases each). The V gene's germline CDR1 is SGHNT and CDR2 YENEEA. The V gene lost 2 bases and the J gene lost 2 bases, with 16 bases spanning the gap. This CDR3 spans 16 amino acids.

V and J are TRBV2 and TRBJ2-2; tentative D call: TRBD1 (5 bases). The CDR3 is 15 residues long. Trimming took 4 bases from V and 7 from J, leaving 16 bases between them. CDR1 SNHLY and CDR2 FYNNEI come from the germline V gene. The CDR3: CASSGSSHRGGELFF. The CDR3 nucleotides are TGTGCCAGCAGTGGAAGCAGTCATAGGGGCGGGGAGCTGTTTTTT.

Worth noting for this clone: The same CDR3 arises from other DNA sequences in this sample as well. The J gene is TRBJ2-7, the V gene TRBV30, with D possibly being TRBD2 (5 bases). V was shortened by 2 bases and J by 6 bases, with 8 bases between the two germline ends. The CDR3 has 11 amino acids. CDR1 is GTSNPN, CDR2 SVGIG, per germline (reference sequence). The CDR3 region is CAWSRTLEQYF. The CDR3 bases are TGTGCCTGGAGTCGGACTCTCGAGCAGTACTTC.

The chain combines TRBV2 with TRBJ1-2; no firm D call. Germline CDR1 is SNHLY and CDR2 is FYNNEI. The length of the CDR3 is 14 residues. Trimming removed 6 bases from V and 2 bases from J, with 13 bases in between. The CDR3 sequence: CASSLLTVNYGYTF. The CDR3 nucleotides are TGTGCCAGCAGCCTCCTGACCGTGAACTATGGCTACACCTTC. The whole variable domain, remainder taken from reference TRBV2 and TRBJ1-2, is EPEVTQTPSHQVTQMGQEVILRCVPISNHLYFYWYRQILGQKVEFLVSFYNNEISEKSEIFDDQFSVERPDGSNFTLKIRSTKLEDSAMYFCASSLLTVNYGYTFGSGTRLTVV.

This clone was detected once. The chain combines TRBV19 with TRBJ1-1; possibly TRBD1 for D (6 bases). The length of the CDR3 is 14 residues. V was shortened by 5 bases and J by 2 bases, with 12 bases between the two germline ends. CDR1 LNHDA and CDR2 SQIVND come from the germline V gene (reference sequence). The CDR3 nucleotides read TGTGCCAGTAGTCTTCGGACAGTAAACACTGAAGCTTTCTTT. Amino acid sequence: CASSLRTVNTEAFF.

This rearrangement joins TRBV28 to TRBJ2-7, with D hard to call. Trimming stripped 2 bases from V and 5 bases from J, with 13 bases between. Germline V gene data show CDR1 as MDHEN and CDR2 as SYDVKM. The CDR3 is 14 residues long. The CDR3 bases are TGTGCCAGCAGTTTAGATGGTGATGGGGACGAGCAGTACTTC. It translates to CASSLDGDGDEQYF.